This T cell receptor (beta chain) emerged from a study of T cell responses to AZD1222 COVID-19 vaccine. Points from the study as a whole: Clonal diversity was possibly underestimated, and white British individuals and females predominated among donors.

The CDR3 consists of 13 residues. Germline lookup yields CDR1 MNHNS and CDR2 SASEGT. Trimming took 0 bases from V and 14 from J, leaving 16 bases between them. Note on this clone: Its target is unknown.

Sequencing was performed with immunoSEQ multiplex PCR; in TCRdb, only in-frame clones are kept and a portion is missing. The sample contains under 200,000 clones, roughly 86% of which appear only once. The material was peripheral blood, obtained on day 0 of AZD1222 vaccination. This clonotype was sampled from an adult in good health. The chain recombines TRBV6-1 with TRBJ1-2; tentatively, D is TRBD1 (6 bases). CDR3 sequence: CASSEALQRGPTF. The CDR3 DNA follows: TGTGCCAGCAGTGAAGCGCTTCAGCGGGGGCCAACCTTC.